Sequencing of this T cell receptor beta chain was carried out in a study of Graves' ophthalmopathy and Graves' hyperthyroidism. Findings and limits, study-wide: It was with roughly 70% sensitivity and almost 75% specificity that the model predicted ophthalmopathy progression. Among expanded thyroid clonotypes above 0.001 frequency, most also occurred in blood. In separating ophthalmopathy from stable hyperthyroidism, a 13-signature model achieved nearly 90% sensitivity and around 80% specificity.

With respect to this clonotype: Its antigen is not identified.

The CDR3 runs to 11 residues. Trimming removed 8 bases from V and 4 bases from J, with 12 bases in between. Per the germline V gene, CDR1 is SQVTM and CDR2 is ANQGSEA. Amplification of the TCR beta CDR3 regions used RNA transcripts (as template). Following a first-round RT-PCR that used HTBI primers, a second-round multiplex PCR was carried out. MiXCR was run by TCRdb on the multiplex PCR reads, yielding one entry per CDR3 protein. The sample records around 1,200,000 distinct CDR3 sequences, 35% to 40% being singletons. The rearrangement links TRBV29-1 to TRBJ2-7; D is possibly TRBD2 (5 bases). This receptor was identified in an adult man with Graves' hyperthyroidism. Sequencing input: peripheral blood or thyroid tissue (not recorded which). CDR3 in DNA: TGCAGCTTAACTAGTGGGTACGAGCAGTACTTC. It is translated as CSLTSGYEQYF.